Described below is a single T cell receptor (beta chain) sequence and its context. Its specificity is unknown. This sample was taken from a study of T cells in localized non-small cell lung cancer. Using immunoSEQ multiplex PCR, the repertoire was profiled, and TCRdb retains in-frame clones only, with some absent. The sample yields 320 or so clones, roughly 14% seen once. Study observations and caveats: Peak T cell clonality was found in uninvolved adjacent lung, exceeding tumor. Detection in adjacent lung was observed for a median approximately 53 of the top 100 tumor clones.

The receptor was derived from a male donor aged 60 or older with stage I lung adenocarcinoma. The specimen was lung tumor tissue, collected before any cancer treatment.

CDR3 in DNA: TGTGCCAGCACACGACTAGCGGGGGGGAATGAGCAGTTCTTC. Amino acids: CASTRLAGGNEQFF. The chain joins TRBV6-8 to TRBJ2-1, with 14 positions matching TRBD2. CDR1 MNHGY and CDR2 SAAAGT come from the germline V gene. This CDR3 comprises 14 residues. J lost 7 bases, V lost 7 bases, and 3 bases had no gene match.